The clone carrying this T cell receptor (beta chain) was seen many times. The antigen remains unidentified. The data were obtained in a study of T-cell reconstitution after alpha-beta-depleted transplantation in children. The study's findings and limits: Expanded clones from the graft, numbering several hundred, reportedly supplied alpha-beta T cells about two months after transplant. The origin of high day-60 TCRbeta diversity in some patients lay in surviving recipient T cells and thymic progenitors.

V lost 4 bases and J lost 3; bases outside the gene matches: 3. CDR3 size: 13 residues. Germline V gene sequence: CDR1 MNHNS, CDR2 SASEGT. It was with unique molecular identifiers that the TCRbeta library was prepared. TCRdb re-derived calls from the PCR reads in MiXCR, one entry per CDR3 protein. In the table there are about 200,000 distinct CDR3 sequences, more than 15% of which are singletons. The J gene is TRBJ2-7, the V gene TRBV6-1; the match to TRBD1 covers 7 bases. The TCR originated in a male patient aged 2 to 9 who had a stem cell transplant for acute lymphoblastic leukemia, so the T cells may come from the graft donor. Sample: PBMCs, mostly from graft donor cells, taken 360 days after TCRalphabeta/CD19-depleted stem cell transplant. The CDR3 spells CASSGYRGYEQYF. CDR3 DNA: TGTGCCAGCAGTGGGTACAGGGGCTACGAGCAGTACTTC.